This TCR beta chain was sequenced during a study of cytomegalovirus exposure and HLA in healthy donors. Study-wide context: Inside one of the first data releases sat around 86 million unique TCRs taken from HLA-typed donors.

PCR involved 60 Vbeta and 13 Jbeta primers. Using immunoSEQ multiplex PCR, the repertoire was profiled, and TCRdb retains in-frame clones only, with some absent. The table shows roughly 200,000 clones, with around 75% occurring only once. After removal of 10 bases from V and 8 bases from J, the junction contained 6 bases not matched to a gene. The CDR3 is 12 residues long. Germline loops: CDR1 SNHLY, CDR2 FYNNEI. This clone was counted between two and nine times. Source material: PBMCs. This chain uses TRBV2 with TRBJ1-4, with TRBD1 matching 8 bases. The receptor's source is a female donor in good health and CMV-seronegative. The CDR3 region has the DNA TGTGCCACCAGGGGGCTGGAAGAAAAACTGTTTTTT. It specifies CATRGLEEKLFF.